Listed below are T cell receptor beta chains from one sample, sequenced in a study of blood T cell repertoires in COVID-19. Data came from immunoSEQ multiplex PCR; TCRdb stores just in-frame clones and leaves some out. The sample consists of around 100,000 clones, approximately 89% of them appearing once. The sample was peripheral blood. These receptors all come from a man older than 75 with acute or convalescent COVID-19. Both conserved end residues are part of each CDR3. A D gene is named only where the DNA matches it firmly. Part of the rows lack a size; the others show once, few, many or a class for expanded clones.

NA	TRBV10-1	TRBJ1-1	NA	CASMAQGNTEAFF	TGCGCCAGCATGGCACAGGGAAACACTGAAGCTTTCTTT
NA	TRBV5-1	TRBJ1-3	NA	CASSTGAGEGNTIYF	TGCGCCAGCAGCACTGGCGCAGGGGAAGGAAACACCATATATTTT
NA	TRBV28	TRBJ1-1	NA	CASVAGMNTEAFF	TGTGCCAGCGTCGCGGGGATGAACACTGAAGCTTTCTTT
NA	TRBV7-9	TRBJ1-1	NA	CASSRMGPQGNTEAFF	TGTGCCAGCAGCCGGATGGGGCCGCAGGGGAACACTGAAGCTTTCTTT
NA	TRBV6-5	TRBJ1-6	NA	CASSYGRESPLHF	TGTGCCAGCAGTTACGGGAGGGAATCACCCCTCCACTTT
NA	TRBV6-5	TRBJ1-5	TRBD1	CATTGTGANNQPQHF	TGTGCCACCACCGGGACAGGGGCTAACAATCAGCCCCAGCATTTT
NA	TRBV3-1/TRBV3-2	TRBJ1-1	NA	CASSQIADTEAFF	TGTGCCAGCAGCCAAATTGCAGACACTGAAGCTTTCTTT
NA	TRBV7-2	TRBJ1-5	TRBD1	CASSSFAGTGSSNQPQHF	TGTGCCAGCAGCTCGTTTGCCGGGACAGGGAGTAGCAATCAGCCCCAGCATTTT
NA	TRBV21-1	TRBJ2-3	NA	CASSKNGTHRGHTSTDTQYF	TGTGCCAGCAGCAAAAACGGAACTCACAGGGGACACACAAGCACAGATACGCAGTATTTT
NA	TRBV11-1	TRBJ1-6	TRBD1	CASSLAGQKNSPLHF	TGTGCCAGCAGCTTAGCGGGACAGAAGAATTCACCCCTCCACTTT
once	TRBV3-1/TRBV3-2	TRBJ1-2	NA	CASSQEAGDGYTF	TGTGCCAGCAGCCAAGAGGCAGGGGACGGCTACACCTTC
NA	TRBV28	TRBJ1-5	NA	CASRDRSNQPQHF	TGTGCCAGCAGAGATAGAAGCAATCAGCCCCAGCATTTT
few	TRBV5-1	TRBJ2-7	TRBD2	CASSSKTSGSYEQYF	TGCGCCAGCAGCTCCAAGACTAGCGGTTCCTACGAGCAGTACTTC
NA	TRBV10-3	TRBJ2-3	TRBD2	CAISAGLPDTQYF	TGTGCCATCAGTGCGGGACTACCAGATACGCAGTATTTT